This T cell receptor (beta chain) was observed in a study of blood T cells in healthy people across ages. Details on this clonotype: Its antigen is not known.

Per germline, CDR1 DFQATT and CDR2 SNEGSKA (reference sequence). V was shortened by 6 bases and J by 6 bases, with 9 bases between the two germline ends. The CDR3 has 11 residues. Researchers report isolating at least 7 million PBMCs per sample. The use of a sample-barcoded 5' primer and a J-beta primer mix characterized a second PCR of roughly 7 to 11 cycles. Sequencing yielded, for each sample, at least 3 million paired-end reads carrying CDR3. MiXCR was run by TCRdb on the 5' RACE reads, yielding one entry per CDR3 protein. The data hold hundreds of thousands of distinct CDR3 sequences, with under 65% observed a single time. Notes on the study in general: Naive T cell percentage showed a strong correlation with the diversity of TCR beta.

The material sequenced was blood. The sequence was obtained from a man aged 55 to 69 in good health. The chain carries TRBV20-1 and TRBJ2-1, with D possibly matching TRBD1 (6 bases). The CDR3 spells CSAQGSNEQFF. DNA for the CDR3: TGCAGTGCCCAGGGGTCCAATGAGCAGTTCTTC.